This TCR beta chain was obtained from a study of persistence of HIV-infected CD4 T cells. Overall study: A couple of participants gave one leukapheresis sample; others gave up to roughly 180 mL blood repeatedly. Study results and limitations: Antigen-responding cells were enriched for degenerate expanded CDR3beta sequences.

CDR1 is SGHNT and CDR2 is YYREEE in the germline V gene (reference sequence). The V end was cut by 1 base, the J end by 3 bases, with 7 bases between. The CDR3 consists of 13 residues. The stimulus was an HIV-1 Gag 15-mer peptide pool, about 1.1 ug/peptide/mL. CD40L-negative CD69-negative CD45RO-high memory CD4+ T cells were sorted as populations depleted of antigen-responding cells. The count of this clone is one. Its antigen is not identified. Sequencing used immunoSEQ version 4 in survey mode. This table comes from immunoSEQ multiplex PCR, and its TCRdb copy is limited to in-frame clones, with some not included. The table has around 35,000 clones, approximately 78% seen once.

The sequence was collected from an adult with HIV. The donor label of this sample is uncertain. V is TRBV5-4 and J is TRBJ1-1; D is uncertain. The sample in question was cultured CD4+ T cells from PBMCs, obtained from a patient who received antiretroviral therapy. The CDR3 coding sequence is TGTGCCAGCAGCTTGTCCGGATACACTGAAGCTTTCTTT. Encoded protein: CASSLSGYTEAFF. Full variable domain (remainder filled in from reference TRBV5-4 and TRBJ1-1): ETGVTQSPTHLIKTRGQQVTLRCSSQSGHNTVSWYQQALGQGPQFIFQYYREEENGRGNFPPRFSGLQFPNYSSELNVNALELDDSALYLCASSLSGYTEAFFGQGTRLTVV.